Following are 7 T cell receptor beta chains from one sample sequenced in a study of graft-versus-host responses after intestinal transplantation. Measured with immunoSEQ multiplex PCR; TCRdb has only the in-frame clones, and not every one. There are fewer than 11,000 clones in the sample; roughly 92% occur only once, and 4.5% to 5.5% lies in the top ten. The material was PBMCs, obtained around 74 days after transplant. The receptors here all came from a human patient who received an intestinal transplant, so some T cells may come from the graft donor.

The chain is built from TRBV2 and TRBJ1-2; D gene ambiguous. V was clipped by 6 bases and J by 4 bases, with 15 bases between them. The CDR3 has 14 amino acids. Germline loops: CDR1 SNHLY, CDR2 FYNNEI. The CDR3 DNA is TGTGCCAGCAGACTCGCACCGGCGGGCTATGGCTACACCTTC. Translated, it gives CASRLAPAGYGYTF.

V and J are TRBV15 and TRBJ1-5, with D possibly matching TRBD1 (6 bases). The CDR3 loop spans 12 amino acids. Germline CDR1 LNHNV, CDR2 YYDKDF (reference sequence). V dropped 8 bases and J dropped 2 bases, with 7 bases sitting between them. The CDR3 DNA reads TGTGCCACCCGGACAGGCAATCAGCCCCAGCATTTT. Its translation is CATRTGNQPQHF.

A note on this clone: Other DNA sequences in this sample translate to the same CDR3. The CDR3 is CASSYSGTAYEQYF. As DNA, the CDR3 is TGTGCCAGCAGTTACTCGGGGACAGCCTACGAGCAGTACTTC. This chain joins TRBV6-6 and TRBJ2-7, with 7 bases that match TRBD1. V was pared by 0 bases and J by 2 bases, with 1 base of the junction left unmatched. Germline CDR1 and CDR2: MNHNY and SVGAGI (reference sequence). The CDR3 consists of 14 residues.

The chain employs TRBV7-2 and TRBJ2-1, with D unclear. The CDR3 is 10 residues long. Trimming shortened V by 2 bases and J by 8 bases, and 1 base separated the two germline ends. Germline assignment: CDR1 SGHTA and CDR2 FQGNSA. CDR3 coding DNA: TGTGCCAGCAGCTTATATGAGCAGTTCTTC. Amino acid sequence: CASSLYEQFF.

The gene calls are TRBV18 and TRBJ2-6, with D possibly TRBD2 on 6 matching bases. Trimming stripped 11 bases from V and 4 bases from J, with 15 bases between. The V gene's germline CDR1 is KGHSH and CDR2 LQKENI. The CDR3 spans 14 residues. The CDR3 is CAPSGLPGANVLTF. CDR3 DNA: TGTGCCCCCTCGGGACTCCCAGGGGCCAACGTCCTGACTTTC. Full variable domain (remainder filled in from reference TRBV18 and TRBJ2-6): NAGVMQNPRHLVRRRGQEARLRCSPMKGHSHVYWYRQLPEEGLKFMVYLQKENIIDESGMPKERFSAEFPKEGPSILRIQQVVRGDSAAYFCAPSGLPGANVLTFGAGSRLTVL.

This chain connects TRBV9 to TRBJ2-3, with D possibly TRBD2 on 5 matching bases. Germline V CDR1 and CDR2: SGDLS, YYNGEE. Trimming pared 2 bases from V and 0 bases from J, leaving 13 bases between. This CDR3 contains 16 residues. In nucleotides, the CDR3 is TGTGCCAGCAGCGTTTCCGGCCGGGGTAGCACAGATACGCAGTATTTT. As protein: CASSVSGRGSTDTQYF.

This chain's CDR3 is CASSIIAGGYNEQFF. For the CDR3, the DNA is TGTGCCAGCAGCATAATAGCGGGAGGCTACAATGAGCAGTTCTTC. The chain recombines TRBV7-2 with TRBJ2-1; TRBD2 aligns across 10 bases. V lost 5 bases and J lost 3; bases outside the gene matches: 4. This CDR3 is 15 amino acids long. Germline V gene sequence: CDR1 SGHTA, CDR2 FQGNSA.